The 5 T cell receptor beta chains given below trace back to one sample, sequenced in a study of T cell repertoires in cytomegalovirus infection. One entry per CDR3 protein results from TCRdb running MiXCR on the reads. The repertoire consists of around 900,000 distinct CDR3 sequences, with more than 25% occurring once and the leading ten covering more than 13%. These TCRs' antigens remain unknown. The specimen comprised cultured CD8+ T cells from PBMCs, sampled from culture after CMV antigen stimulation. The source of these receptors is a human donor in good health (CMV status not recorded). Some clones in this sample may be carry-over from other donors' samples.

With regard to this clonotype: This may be a read error: a much more frequent sequence differs by one nucleotide. Here the CDR3 DNA reads TGTGCCAGCAGCGTAGACGACCCTTTAGTAGCGGGGGGCTACGAGCAGTACTTC. It is translated as CASSVDDPLVAGGYEQYF. The rearrangement uses TRBV9 and TRBJ2-7, with 10 nucleotides matching TRBD2. Germline loops: CDR1 SGDLS, CDR2 YYNGEE. The CDR3 runs to 18 residues. V lost 0 bases to trimming and J lost 3 bases; unmatched junction nucleotides: 12.

Comment on this clonotype: Germline and junction disagree at one end, which may indicate a read error. The rearrangement uses TRBV25-1 and TRBJ1-2; possible D gene TRBD1, 5 bases. This CDR3 spans 15 amino acids. Germline CDR1 reads MGHDK; CDR2 reads SYGVNS. The CDR3 nucleotides read TGTGTCAGCAGTGAGTTGGGGGACGGAAGGAATGGCTACACCTTC. Amino acid sequence: CVSSELGDGRNGYTF.

The V gene is TRBV27, the J gene TRBJ1-1, with TRBD1 matching 7 bases. Trimming removed 6 bases from V and 4 bases from J; junction bases left unmatched: 5. Germline V CDR1 and CDR2: MNHEY, SMNVEV (reference sequence). The CDR3 contains 13 residues. CDR3 amino acids: CASRQGMFTEAFF. CDR3 in DNA: TGTGCCAGCAGACAGGGGATGTTCACTGAAGCTTTCTTT.

The chain has TRBV6-5 and TRBJ1-1; D may be TRBD1 (6 bases). V lost 5 bases, J lost 6 bases, and 16 bases lay in between. The CDR3 is made up of 14 amino acids. Germline assignment: CDR1 MNHEY and CDR2 SVGAGI. As DNA, the CDR3 is TGTGCCAGCAGTCCACAGGGATTTCGGTCTGAAGCTTTCTTT. It is translated as CASSPQGFRSEAFF.

This CDR3 is CASSGDGNQPQHF. The CDR3, as DNA: TGTGCCAGCAGTGGGGACGGAAATCAGCCCCAGCATTTT. The chain employs TRBV28 and TRBJ1-5; tentatively, D is TRBD1 (5 bases). From germline, CDR1 is MDHEN and CDR2 SYDVKM. The CDR3 has 13 residues. The V end was cut by 5 bases, the J end by 4 bases, with 9 bases between.